The 10 T cell receptor beta chains below come from one sample, sequenced in a study of blood T cells in healthy people across ages. Next came a second PCR, run for roughly 6 to 11 cycles, which used a sample-barcoded 5' primer along with a J-beta primer mix. TCRdb re-derived calls from the 5' RACE reads in MiXCR, one entry per CDR3 protein. In the table there are around 800,000 distinct CDR3 sequences, 46% of which are singletons. Specimen: blood. The receptor set was obtained from an elderly man in good health.

This clonotype appeared once. The chain joins TRBV21-1 to TRBJ1-2. TRBV21-1 is noted as a pseudogene. CDR3 length: 17 amino acids. CDR3 coding DNA: TGTGCCAGCAGCACTAAACGGAAACACATGAACAACTATGGCTACACCTTC. This translates into CASSTKRKHMNNYGYTF.

The V gene is TRBV7-8, the J gene TRBJ2-1; 10 bases fit TRBD1. This CDR3 comprises 16 residues. Germline V gene data show CDR1 as SGHVS and CDR2 as FQNEAQ. J gave up 9 bases and V 4 bases, and 12 bases lay outside the gene matches. The CDR3 reads CASSSFKDRGFGEQFF. CDR3 sequence (DNA): TGTGCCAGCAGCTCATTTAAGGACAGGGGGTTTGGTGAGCAGTTCTTC. Filled out from reference TRBV7-8 and TRBJ2-1, the complete variable domain reads GAGVSQSPRYKVAKRGQDVALRCDPISGHVSLFWYQQALGQGPEFLTYFQNEAQLDKSGLPSDRFFAERPEGSVSTLKIQRTQQEDSAVYLCASSSFKDRGFGEQFFGPGTRLTVL.

The chain recombines TRBV15 with TRBJ2-7; D perhaps matches TRBD2 (6 bases). The CDR3 loop spans 14 amino acids. The V end lost 8 bases, the J end lost 0 bases, and 14 bases lay between the germline ends. Germline assignment: CDR1 LNHNV and CDR2 YYDKDF (reference sequence). The CDR3 sequence is CATGLGGSSYEQYF. CDR3 nucleotide sequence: TGTGCCACCGGCCTTGGAGGGAGCTCCTACGAGCAGTACTTC.

The chain employs TRBV7-2 and TRBJ2-7; weak D call: TRBD2 (6 bases). The V gene's germline CDR1 is SGHTA and CDR2 FQGNSA. This CDR3 spans 15 amino acids. The ends were cut back, 5 bases at V and 3 bases at J, with 17 bases in the middle. CDR3: CASSPQGTGVYEQYF. The CDR3 coding sequence is TGTGCCAGCAGCCCACAAGGGACTGGGGTCTACGAGCAGTACTTC.

This rearrangement joins TRBV6-6 to TRBJ2-3; 8 positions agree with TRBD2. Germline CDR1 and CDR2: MNHNY and SVGAGI (reference sequence). V was pared by 5 bases and J by 4 bases, with 14 bases of the junction left unmatched. The CDR3 is 17 amino acids. In DNA, the CDR3 is TGTGCCAGCAGTCCACCCAGCGGGAGTAGAGGGGCAGATACGCAGTATTTT. Its translation is CASSPPSGSRGADTQYF.

The gene calls are TRBV9 and TRBJ2-5; the D gene is possibly TRBD2 (6 bases). V was shortened by 4 bases and J by 5 bases, with 15 bases between the two germline ends. This CDR3 is 14 amino acids long. CDR1 SGDLS and CDR2 YYNGEE come from the germline V gene. The CDR3 region is CASSLPSGGETQYF. The DNA for the CDR3 is TGTGCCAGCAGCCTCCCCTCCGGGGGTGAGACCCAGTACTTC.

The rearrangement uses TRBV20-1 and TRBJ2-1, with D possibly being TRBD1 or TRBD2 (5 bases each). Trimming shortened V by 5 bases and J by 8 bases, and 13 bases separated the two germline ends. This CDR3 is built from 12 residues. Per germline, CDR1 DFQATT and CDR2 SNEGSKA (reference sequence). The CDR3 bases are TGCAGTGCTTCAAGTAGAGGGGATGAGCAGTTCTTC. As protein: CSASSRGDEQFF.

The chain joins TRBV27 to TRBJ2-3; D remains ambiguous. Germline V gives CDR1 MNHEY, CDR2 SMNVEV (reference sequence). V gave up 4 bases and J gave up 7 bases, with 12 bases separating them. CDR3 length: 13 residues. The CDR3 DNA sequence: TGTGCCAGCAGTTCGGTCTCTCCTTATACGCAGTATTTT. Protein product: CASSSVSPYTQYF.

This clonotype appeared a few times. The chain combines TRBV29-1 with TRBJ1-1; 7 bases line up with TRBD1. After removal of 3 bases from V and 1 base from J, the junction contained 8 bases not matched to a gene. Germline V CDR1 and CDR2: SQVTM, ANQGSEA. The CDR3 length is 15 residues. The CDR3: CSVDPPGQRNTEAFF. DNA of the CDR3: TGCAGCGTTGATCCGCCGGGACAGAGGAACACTGAAGCTTTCTTT.

The chain joins TRBV7-2 to TRBJ1-4; D gene ambiguous. The CDR3 is 13 amino acids. Germline assignment: CDR1 SGHTA and CDR2 FQGNSA. V was clipped by 1 base and J by 8 bases, with 8 bases between them. The CDR3 region is CASSLGPWEKLFF. The CDR3 DNA reads TGTGCCAGCAGCTTAGGCCCTTGGGAAAAACTGTTTTTT.